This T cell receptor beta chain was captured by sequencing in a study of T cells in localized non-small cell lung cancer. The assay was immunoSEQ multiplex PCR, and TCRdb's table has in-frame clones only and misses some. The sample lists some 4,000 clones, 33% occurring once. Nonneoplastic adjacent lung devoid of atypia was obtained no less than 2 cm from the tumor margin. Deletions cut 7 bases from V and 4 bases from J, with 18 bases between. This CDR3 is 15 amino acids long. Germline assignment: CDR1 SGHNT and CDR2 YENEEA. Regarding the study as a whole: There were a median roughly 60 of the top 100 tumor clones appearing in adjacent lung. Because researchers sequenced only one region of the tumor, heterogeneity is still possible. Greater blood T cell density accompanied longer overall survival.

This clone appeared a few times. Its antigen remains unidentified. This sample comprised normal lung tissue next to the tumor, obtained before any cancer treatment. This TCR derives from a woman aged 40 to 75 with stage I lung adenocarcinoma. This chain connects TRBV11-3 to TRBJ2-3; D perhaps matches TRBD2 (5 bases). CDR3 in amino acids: CASNPSGSPSDTQYF. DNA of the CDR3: TGTGCCAGCAACCCAAGCGGTTCTCCCTCAGATACGCAGTATTTT.